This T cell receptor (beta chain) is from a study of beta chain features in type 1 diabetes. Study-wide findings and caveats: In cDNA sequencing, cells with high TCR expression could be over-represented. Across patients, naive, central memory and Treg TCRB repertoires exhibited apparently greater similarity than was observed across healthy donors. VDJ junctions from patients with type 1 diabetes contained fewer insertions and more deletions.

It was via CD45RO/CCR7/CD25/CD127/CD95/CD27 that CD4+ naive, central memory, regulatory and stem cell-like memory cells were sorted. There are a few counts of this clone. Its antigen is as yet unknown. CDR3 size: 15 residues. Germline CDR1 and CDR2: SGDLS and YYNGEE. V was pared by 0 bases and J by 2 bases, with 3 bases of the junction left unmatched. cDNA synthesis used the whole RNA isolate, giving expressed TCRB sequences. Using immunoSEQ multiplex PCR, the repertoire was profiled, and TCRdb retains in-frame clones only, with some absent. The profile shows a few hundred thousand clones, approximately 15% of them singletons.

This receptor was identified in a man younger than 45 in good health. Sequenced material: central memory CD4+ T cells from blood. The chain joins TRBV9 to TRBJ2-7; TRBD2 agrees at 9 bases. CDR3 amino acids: CASSVDPSGAYEQYF. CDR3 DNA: TGTGCCAGCAGCGTAGATCCTAGCGGGGCCTACGAGCAGTACTTC.